The 22 T cell receptor beta chains below were found in one sample sequenced in a study of blood T cell repertoires in COVID-19. The assay was immunoSEQ multiplex PCR, and TCRdb's table has in-frame clones only and misses some. The sample comprises roughly 200,000 clones, more than 65% of which are singletons, and roughly 7.9% rests with the top ten. The sample comprised peripheral blood. These receptors were obtained from an elderly woman with acute or convalescent COVID-19.

The genes are TRBV5-5 and TRBJ1-5; 11 bases fit TRBD1. V lost 4 bases, J lost 5 bases, and 8 bases stayed unmatched. Germline loops: CDR1 SGHKS, CDR2 YYEKEE (reference sequence). The length of the CDR3 is 16 residues. The chain's CDR3 is CASSPTDRGPDQPQHF. The CDR3, as DNA: TGTGCCAGCAGCCCTACGGACAGGGGGCCGGATCAGCCCCAGCATTTT.

V usage is TRBV5-1 and J usage is TRBJ2-6; D might be TRBD2 (5 bases). CDR3 size: 16 residues. Germline CDR1 is SGHRS and CDR2 is YFSETQ. Trimming took 4 bases from V and 2 from J, leaving 13 bases between them. The CDR3 region has the DNA TGCGCCAGCAGCCTTGGGCGGGTGGCTGGGGCCAACGTCCTGACTTTC. Its translation: CASSLGRVAGANVLTF.

The chain employs TRBV28 and TRBJ1-6, with 12 bases aligning to TRBD1. The CDR3 totals 20 residues. CDR1 is MDHEN and CDR2 is SYDVKM in the germline V gene. V was clipped by 7 bases and J by 0 bases; unmatched bases: 13. The CDR3 DNA reads TGTGCCAGCATGATTGTCCCGGGACAGGGGGCGAGCTCCTATAATTCACCCCTCCACTTT. It yields the protein CASMIVPGQGASSYNSPLHF.

This rearrangement joins TRBV10-2 to TRBJ1-2; 7 bases are shared with TRBD1. The germline CDR1 and CDR2 sequences are WSHSY and SAAADI. The CDR3 is 14 amino acids. The J segment lost 1 base and the V segment lost 3 bases, leaving 2 bases of the junction unmatched. The CDR3 is CASSDWDSNYGYTF. As DNA, the CDR3 is TGCGCCAGCAGTGATTGGGACAGTAACTATGGCTACACCTTC.

V is TRBV6-4 and J is TRBJ2-1; maybe TRBD1 (6 bases). CDR1 and CDR2 from the germline V gene are MRHNA and SNTAGT. This CDR3 comprises 14 residues. With 2 bases removed from V and 5 bases from J, the gap between germline ends came to 10 bases. The chain's CDR3 is CASSDLGANNEQFF. CDR3 nucleotide sequence: TGTGCCAGCAGTGACCTGGGGGCCAACAATGAGCAGTTCTTC.

In this sample, this clone turned up once. V is TRBV18 and J is TRBJ1-6; D unresolved. Deletions cut 6 bases from V and 5 bases from J, with 14 bases between. Germline CDR1 and CDR2: KGHSH and LQKENI. The CDR3 is 15 amino acids. CDR3 in DNA: TGTGCCAGCTCTCCCCAGGAAATCAATAATTCACCCCTCCACTTT. This translates into CASSPQEINNSPLHF.

This rearrangement joins TRBV6-6 to TRBJ2-7; D is possibly TRBD1 (6 bases). The CDR3 extends over 13 amino acids. Germline V CDR1 and CDR2: MNHNY, SVGAGI (reference sequence). The V end lost 5 bases, the J end lost 3 bases, and 11 bases lay between the germline ends. The CDR3, as DNA: TGTGCCAGCAGTCAGGGGTCGGACTACGAGCAGTACTTC. Its protein is CASSQGSDYEQYF.

J is TRBJ1-1 and V is TRBV3-1 (or the pseudogene TRBV3-2); tentative D call: TRBD1 (5 bases). Germline loops: CDR1 LGHDT, CDR2 YNNKEL (reference sequence). The CDR3 totals 14 residues. Trimming removed 1 base at V and 3 bases at J, with 9 bases between. DNA of the CDR3: TGTGCCAGCAGCCAAGGAAGGGGCCACACTGAAGCTTTCTTT. Amino acid sequence: CASSQGRGHTEAFF.

This sequence joins TRBV10-3 and TRBJ2-3; 8 positions agree with TRBD1. Germline-derived CDR1 and CDR2 are ENHRY and SYGVKD. The V and J ends lost 6 bases and 5 bases, in that order; junction bases with no gene match: 13. The CDR3 spans 16 residues. The CDR3 DNA follows: TGTGCCATCAGGGCGGGGACAGGCCAGAAGGGAGATACGCAGTATTTT. Its protein product is CAIRAGTGQKGDTQYF.

The V call is TRBV19, the J call TRBJ2-4, with D tentatively TRBD1 (6 bases). CDR3 length equals 17 residues. CDR1 LNHDA and CDR2 SQIVND come from the germline V gene (reference sequence). V lost 4 bases to trimming and J lost 1 base, with 17 bases between them. The CDR3 protein is CASSTPSFTGAKNIQYF. In DNA, the CDR3 is TGTGCCAGTAGTACCCCGTCCTTCACAGGGGCCAAAAACATTCAGTACTTC.

The rearrangement uses TRBV11-3 and TRBJ2-7; 13 nucleotides match TRBD2. The CDR3 length is 15 residues. V trimming: 5 bases; J trimming: 5 bases; junction bases outside the gene matches: 6. CDR1 is SGHNT, CDR2 YENEEA, per germline. The DNA of the CDR3 is TGTGCCAGCAGCCAAGGACTAGCGGGAGCGGACGAGCAGTACTTC. It translates to CASSQGLAGADEQYF. Supplemented by reference TRBV11-3 and TRBJ2-7, the full variable domain reads EAGVVQSPRYKIIEKKQPVAFWCNPISGHNTLYWYLQNLGQGPELLIRYENEEAVDDSQLPKDRFSAERLKGVDSTLKIQPAELGDSAVYLCASSQGLAGADEQYFGPGTRLTVT.

The chain is built from TRBV6-5 and TRBJ1-2; D call uncertain. The V end lost 2 bases, the J end lost 6 bases, and 10 bases lay between the germline ends. The V gene's germline CDR1 is MNHEY and CDR2 SVGAGI. There are 13 residues in the CDR3. This chain's CDR3 is CASSYGLQNGYTF. CDR3 coding DNA: TGTGCCAGCAGTTACGGACTTCAGAATGGCTACACCTTC.

V is TRBV7-9 and J is TRBJ2-7, with D tentatively TRBD2 (8 bases). Germline V CDR1 and CDR2: SEHNR, FQNEAQ (reference sequence). The V gene lost 4 bases and the J gene lost 4 bases, with 26 bases spanning the gap. The CDR3 spans 18 residues. CDR3 protein: CASSSNQRGTVSTYEQYF. The CDR3 DNA follows: TGTGCCAGCAGCTCGAACCAGCGGGGGACAGTGAGCACGTACGAGCAGTACTTC.

This clone was seen only a few times. The chain carries TRBV18 and TRBJ2-3, with 14 bases matching TRBD2. The germline V gene has CDR1 KGHSH and CDR2 LQKENI. Trimming at V came to 2 bases and at J to 1 base, leaving 2 bases not matched to a gene. The CDR3 sequence is 17 residues long. CDR3 loop: CASSPGTSGSGTDTQYF. CDR3 nucleotides: TGTGCCAGCTCACCAGGGACTAGCGGGAGTGGCACAGATACGCAGTATTTT. Together with reference TRBV18 and TRBJ2-3, the CDR3 gives the full variable domain: NAGVMQNPRHLVRRRGQEARLRCSPMKGHSHVYWYRQLPEEGLKFMVYLQKENIIDESGMPKERFSAEFPKEGPSILRIQQVVRGDSAAYFCASSPGTSGSGTDTQYFGPGTRLTVL.

This clone appeared a few times. V and J are TRBV2 and TRBJ2-7, with a tentative D call TRBD2 (5 bases). Trimming pared 4 bases from V and 11 bases from J, leaving 24 bases between. Germline loops: CDR1 SNHLY, CDR2 FYNNEI. The CDR3 covers 15 residues. CDR3 sequence (DNA): TGTGCCAGCAGTGTTCGGGGTGGCTACTCTACGATGGAGTACTTC. Amino acid sequence: CASSVRGGYSTMEYF. Supplemented by reference TRBV2 and TRBJ2-7, the full variable domain reads EPEVTQTPSHQVTQMGQEVILRCVPISNHLYFYWYRQILGQKVEFLVSFYNNEISEKSEIFDDQFSVERPDGSNFTLKIRSTKLEDSAMYFCASSVRGGYSTMEYFGPGTRLTVT.

V usage is TRBV5-6 and J usage is TRBJ1-6, with 7 bases that match TRBD1. Germline trimming cut 3 bases from V and 8 bases from J; bases unmatched to any gene: 5. The germline V gene encodes CDR1 SGHDT and CDR2 YYEEEE. The CDR3 totals 14 residues. The CDR3 sequence is CASSSRGTDSPLHF. CDR3 in DNA: TGTGCCAGCAGCTCCAGGGGGACGGATTCACCCCTCCACTTT.

The chain has TRBV5-4 and TRBJ2-1; 8 bases line up with TRBD2. CDR3 length: 15 residues. The V gene end was trimmed by 4 bases and the J gene end by 4 bases; junction bases not matched to a gene: 7. Germline V gene sequence: CDR1 SGHNT, CDR2 YYREEE (reference sequence). CDR3 in DNA: TGTGCCAGCAGCCTTCGGGGGGGCGGGTACAATGAGCAGTTCTTC. It codes for CASSLRGGGYNEQFF.

This clone was found once. The chain recombines TRBV7-8 with TRBJ1-5; D possibly corresponds to TRBD1 (6 bases). This CDR3 region has 16 residues. Germline V gene lookup returns CDR1 SGHVS and CDR2 FQNEAQ. Trimming took 0 bases from V and 3 from J, leaving 12 bases between them. The CDR3 sequence: CASSLARTVHNQPQHF. CDR3 sequence (DNA): TGTGCCAGCAGCTTAGCCCGGACAGTTCACAATCAGCCCCAGCATTTT.

The chain combines TRBV6-5 with TRBJ2-7; 7 bases map to TRBD1. V was clipped by 6 bases and J by 5 bases; unmatched bases: 10. Germline assignment: CDR1 MNHEY and CDR2 SVGAGI. This CDR3 region has 14 residues. This chain's CDR3 is CASSSGQEAHEQYF. The DNA of the CDR3 is TGTGCCAGCAGCTCAGGACAGGAGGCTCACGAGCAGTACTTC.

This rearrangement joins TRBV19 to TRBJ2-5; 9 nucleotides match TRBD1. The CDR3 extends over 17 amino acids. Germline-derived CDR1 and CDR2 are LNHDA and SQIVND (reference sequence). J was trimmed by 2 bases and V by 2 bases; bases with no gene match: 9. The CDR3 bases are TGTGCCAGTAGTATAAGTGGACAGGGACAGGGTCAAGAGACCCAGTACTTC. It specifies CASSISGQGQGQETQYF.

The DNA for the CDR3 is TGTGCCAGCAGCACCCAAGCACCAGGGACTAGCGGGATCTCAGATACGCAGTATTTT. Encoded protein: CASSTQAPGTSGISDTQYF. This chain links TRBV7-3 with TRBJ2-3, with 13 nucleotides matching TRBD2. V dropped 5 bases and J dropped 4; count of bases not matched to a gene: 15. CDR3 length: 19 amino acids. Looked up from germline, CDR1 is SGHTA and CDR2 is FQGTGA.

The genes are TRBV7-3 and TRBJ1-2; D uncertain. The CDR3 loop spans 16 amino acids. Germline CDR1 reads SGHTA; CDR2 reads FQGTGA. Trimming stripped 1 base from V and 6 bases from J, with 18 bases between. The CDR3 here is CASSLNGPGTAHGYTF. DNA for the CDR3: TGTGCCAGCAGCTTAAACGGTCCCGGAACAGCACATGGCTACACCTTC.